Below, one T cell receptor (beta chain) is given with its context. Its antigen is not identified. The length of the CDR3 is 14 residues. Germline lookup yields CDR1 LGHDT and CDR2 YNNKEL (reference sequence). The V end lost 0 bases, the J end lost 5 bases, and 10 bases lay between the germline ends. These data are taken from a study of T-cell memory formation after mild COVID-19. The wider study: TCR clusters were mostly donor specific. Findings and limits, study-wide: Later expanders leaned toward CD4+, whereas clones contracting from day 15 to 85 were balanced CD4/CD8.

Using constant-segment primers, 5'RACE produced TCR alpha and TCR beta cDNA libraries carrying sample barcodes and UMIs. TCRdb re-derived calls from the 5' RACE reads in MiXCR, one entry per CDR3 protein. The sample has around 130,000 distinct CDR3 sequences; 16% are singletons. The sequencing input was PBMCs or a T cell subset sorted from them (not recorded which). The sequence was obtained from an adult woman who had mild COVID-19 (a few samples of this study predate the infection). Cell type and time point are not known. The chain couples TRBV3-1 to TRBJ1-1; D possibly corresponds to TRBD1 (6 bases). Here the CDR3 DNA reads TGTGCCAGCAGCCAAGAGCTCAGGGGTACTGAAGCTTTCTTT. Translation gives CASSQELRGTEAFF.